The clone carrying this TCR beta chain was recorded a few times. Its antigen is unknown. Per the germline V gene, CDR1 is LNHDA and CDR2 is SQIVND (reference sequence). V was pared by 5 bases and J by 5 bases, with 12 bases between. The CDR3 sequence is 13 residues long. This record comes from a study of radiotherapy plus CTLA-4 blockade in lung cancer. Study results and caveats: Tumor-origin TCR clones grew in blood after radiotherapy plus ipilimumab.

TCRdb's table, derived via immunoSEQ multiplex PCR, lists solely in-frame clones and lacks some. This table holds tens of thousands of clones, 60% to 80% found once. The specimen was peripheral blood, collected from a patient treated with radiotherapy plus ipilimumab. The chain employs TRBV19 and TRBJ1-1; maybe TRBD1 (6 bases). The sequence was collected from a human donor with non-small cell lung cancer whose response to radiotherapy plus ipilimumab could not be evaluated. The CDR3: CASSYREGTEAFF. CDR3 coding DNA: TGTGCCAGTAGTTACAGGGAGGGGACTGAAGCTTTCTTT. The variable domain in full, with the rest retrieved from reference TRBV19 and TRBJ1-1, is DGGITQSPKYLFRKEGQNVTLSCEQNLNHDAMYWYRQDPGQGLRLIYYSQIVNDFQKGDIAEGYSVSREKKESFPLTVTSAQKNPTAFYLCASSYREGTEAFFGQGTRLTVV.